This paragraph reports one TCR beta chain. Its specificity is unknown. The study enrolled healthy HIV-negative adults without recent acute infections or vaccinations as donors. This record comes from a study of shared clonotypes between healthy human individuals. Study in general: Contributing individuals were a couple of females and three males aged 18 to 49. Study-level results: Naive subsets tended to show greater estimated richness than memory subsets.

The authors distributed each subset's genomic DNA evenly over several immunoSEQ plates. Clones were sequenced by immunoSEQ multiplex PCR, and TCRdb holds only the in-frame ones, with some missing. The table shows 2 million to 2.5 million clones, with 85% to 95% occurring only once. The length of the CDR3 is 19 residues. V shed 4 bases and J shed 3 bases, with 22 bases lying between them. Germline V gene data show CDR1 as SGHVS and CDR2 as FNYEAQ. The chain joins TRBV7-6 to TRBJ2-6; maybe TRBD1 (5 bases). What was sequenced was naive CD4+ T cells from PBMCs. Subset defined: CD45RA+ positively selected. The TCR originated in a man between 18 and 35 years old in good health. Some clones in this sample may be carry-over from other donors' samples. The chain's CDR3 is CASSSYRIDPLYGANVLTF. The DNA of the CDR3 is TGTGCCAGCAGCTCTTACAGGATAGACCCCCTCTATGGGGCCAACGTCCTGACTTTC. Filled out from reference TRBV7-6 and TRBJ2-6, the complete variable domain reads GAGVSQSPRYKVTKRGQDVALRCDPISGHVSLYWYRQALGQGPEFLTYFNYEAQQDKSGLPNDRFSAERPEGSISTLTIQRTEQRDSAMYRCASSSYRIDPLYGANVLTFGAGSRLTVL.